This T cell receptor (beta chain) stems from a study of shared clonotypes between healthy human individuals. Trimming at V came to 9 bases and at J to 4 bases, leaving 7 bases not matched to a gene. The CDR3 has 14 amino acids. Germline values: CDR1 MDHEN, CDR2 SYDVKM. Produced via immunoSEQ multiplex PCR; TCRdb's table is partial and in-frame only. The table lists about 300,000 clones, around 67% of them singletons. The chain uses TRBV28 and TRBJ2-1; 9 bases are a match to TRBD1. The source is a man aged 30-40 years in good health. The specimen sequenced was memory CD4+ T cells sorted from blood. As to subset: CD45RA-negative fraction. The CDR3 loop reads CASEPGQGYNEQFF. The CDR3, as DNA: TGTGCCAGTGAGCCGGGACAGGGTTACAATGAGCAGTTCTTC.